The 11 T cell receptor beta chains listed next were all sequenced from one sample in a study of beta chain features in type 1 diabetes. Broader study findings: Type 1 diabetes patients showed a moderate but significant shortening of TCRB CDR3s in all four CD4+ subsets.

All of the isolated RNA was reverse transcribed, so expressed TCRB transcripts were sequenced. TCRdb keeps only in-frame clones here, not all; method: immunoSEQ multiplex PCR. The data hold 550,000 to 850,000 clones, with 10% to 15% observed a single time. Their antigens remain unidentified. The sample comprised naive CD4+ T cells from blood. These receptors all come from a man aged 18 to 29 with type 1 diabetes.

The rearrangement uses TRBV30 and TRBJ1-1, with no clear D. The V end lost 1 base, the J end lost 5 bases, and 11 bases lay between the germline ends. CDR3 size: 13 residues. CDR1 is GTSNPN, CDR2 SVGIG, per germline (reference sequence). In DNA, the CDR3 is TGTGCCTGGAGTGCCCAACCGGGTACTGAAGCTTTCTTT. Translated: CAWSAQPGTEAFF.

V usage is TRBV10-3 and J usage is TRBJ1-5; TRBD1 matches at 10 bases. The CDR3 runs 13 residues. Trimming took 9 bases from V and 4 from J; bases not matched to a gene: 3. Looked up from germline, CDR1 is ENHRY and CDR2 is SYGVKD. The CDR3 DNA follows: TGTGCCATGGGGACAGGGGAGAATCAGCCCCAGCATTTT. It specifies CAMGTGENQPQHF.

This clone has more than one count but fewer than ten. The genes are TRBV27 and TRBJ2-7; tentatively, D is TRBD2 (6 bases). V was cut by 2 bases and J by 1 base, with 12 bases left in between. This CDR3 is built from 15 residues. CDR1 is MNHEY and CDR2 is SMNVEV in the germline V gene (reference sequence). CDR3 sequence (DNA): TGTGCCAGCAGTTTACCGGGGACTCCTTCCTACGAGCAGTACTTC. As protein: CASSLPGTPSYEQYF.

In nucleotides, the CDR3 is TGTGCCAGCAATCGTGGGATGGCGGGGCCGGGTGAGCAGTTCTTC. Translation gives CASNRGMAGPGEQFF. The V gene is TRBV7-9, the J gene TRBJ2-1; a weak D match, TRBD2 (6 bases). CDR1 and CDR2 (germline): SEHNR, FQNEAQ (reference sequence). The ends were cut back, 7 bases at V and 9 bases at J, with 22 bases in the middle. The CDR3 length is 15 residues.

This clone was counted once. This chain connects TRBV27 to TRBJ2-7; D possibly corresponds to TRBD1 (6 bases). The V gene lost 3 bases and the J gene lost 0 bases, with 9 bases spanning the gap. The germline V gene encodes CDR1 MNHEY and CDR2 SMNVEV (reference sequence). The CDR3 is 14 amino acids. CDR3 nucleotides: TGTGCCAGCAGTTTTAGGGGGTACTCCTACGAGCAGTACTTC. It encodes CASSFRGYSYEQYF.

In this sample, this clone turned up a few times. V is TRBV6-1 and J is TRBJ1-2; D is unclear. Germline CDR1 and CDR2: MNHNS and SASEGT. Between the trimmed V and J ends, which lost 2 bases and 0 bases, there was a span of 16 bases. The CDR3 is 17 amino acids. Here the CDR3 reads CASSEWAAANANYGYTF. The CDR3 nucleotides are TGTGCCAGCAGTGAATGGGCAGCCGCCAATGCTAACTATGGCTACACCTTC.

This chain links TRBV5-4 with TRBJ2-4, with D tentatively TRBD2 (6 bases). CDR1 is SGHNT and CDR2 is YYREEE in the germline V gene (reference sequence). Trimming pared 4 bases from V and 1 base from J, leaving 12 bases between. This CDR3 spans 15 amino acids. CDR3 coding DNA: TGTGCCAGCAGCCTAGCGCTAGGGGCCAAAAACATTCAGTACTTC. It specifies CASSLALGAKNIQYF.

This clone was found a few times. The chain couples TRBV6-1 to TRBJ2-5, with D unresolved. Germline V gene lookup returns CDR1 MNHNS and CDR2 SASEGT. Trimming stripped 4 bases from V and 4 bases from J, with 4 bases between. The CDR3 totals 11 residues. The CDR3 coding sequence is TGTGCCAGCAGTGTGGGAGAGACCCAGTACTTC. This encodes CASSVGETQYF.

This clone was seen only a few times. The rearrangement uses TRBV5-4 and TRBJ2-1; 9 bases fit TRBD1. In germline, CDR1 is SGHNT, CDR2 YYREEE (reference sequence). V gave up 4 bases and J gave up 4 bases; unmatched junction bases: 6. CDR3 length: 15 amino acids. CDR3 in amino acids: CASSRGQGGYNEQFF. DNA for the CDR3: TGTGCCAGCAGCCGGGGACAGGGAGGGTACAATGAGCAGTTCTTC.

The sample holds a few counts of this clone. The chain combines TRBV4-1 with TRBJ1-1; D may be TRBD1 (5 bases). CDR1 and CDR2 (germline): MGHRA, YSYEKL. The length of the CDR3 is 16 residues. V lost 1 base to trimming and J lost 4 bases, with 16 bases between them. For the CDR3, the DNA is TGCGCCAGCAGCCAAGGCTCAGGCGGGGGGGGCACTGAAGCTTTCTTT. Translation: CASSQGSGGGGTEAFF.

This clone appeared many times. Other DNA sequences in this specimen translate into the identical CDR3. CDR3 sequence reads: CASSQETDTQYF. The DNA of the CDR3 is TGCGCCAGCAGCCAAGAAACAGATACGCAGTATTTT. The V call is TRBV4-1, the J call TRBJ2-3; unclear D gene. The CDR3 sequence is 12 residues long. The V and J ends lost 0 bases and 3 bases respectively, with 1 base between them. The germline CDR1 and CDR2 sequences are MGHRA and YSYEKL.